This TCR beta chain came from a study of blood T cell repertoires in COVID-19. Study as a whole: COVID-19 samples from acute and convalescent phases originated in the United States, Italy and Spain. The cDNA or gDNA used as material had been derived from T cells, B-cell-depleted T cells, or PBMCs.

The CDR3 spans 15 residues. V lost 6 bases and J lost 4; bases outside the gene matches: 9. CDR1 and CDR2 from the germline V gene are LNHDA and SQIVND (reference sequence). Generated by immunoSEQ multiplex PCR, the TCRdb table keeps only in-frame clones and is missing some. This table has 200,000 to 250,000 clones, approximately 91% appearing once. This clone came up a few times. This chain links TRBV19 with TRBJ1-1, with 9 bases fitting TRBD1. Sequenced sample: peripheral blood. The sequence was collected from a woman aged 55-75 years with acute or convalescent COVID-19. CDR3 nucleotide sequence: TGTGCCAGTAGGCTCCGGGACAGGGAGGGCACTGAAGCTTTCTTT. It yields the protein CASRLRDREGTEAFF.